This T cell receptor (beta chain) was found in a study of CD8 T cells in ankylosing spondylitis. This clonotype was picked up many times. No antigen is known for it. The study, taken as a whole, reports: Eight highly homologous variants made up a TCR beta motif, and this motif appeared characteristic of ankylosing spondylitis blood. Relatively rare in peripheral blood, disease-linked clones were also CD8+.

V lost 4 bases and J lost 7; bases outside the gene matches: 7. The CDR3 has 16 residues. In germline, CDR1 is LGHNA, CDR2 YSLEER. MiXCR was run by TCRdb on the 5' RACE reads, yielding one entry per CDR3 protein. The table has about 210,000 distinct CDR3 sequences, about 7% seen once. This clonotype was obtained from a male donor with ankylosing spondylitis. The rearrangement links TRBV4-3 to TRBJ1-6, with 10 bases lining up with TRBD1. The sequencing sample was made of blood, either unsorted or a sorted T cell fraction (not recorded which). CDR3 residues: CASSLGRGQGNSPLHF. The CDR3 coding sequence is TGCGCCAGCAGCCTGGGGCGGGGACAGGGGAATTCACCCCTCCACTTT.